This TCR beta chain was found in a study of T-cell memory formation after mild COVID-19. The CDR3 sequence is 16 residues long. V lost 2 bases and J 5 bases, leaving 18 bases between the germline ends. Per germline, CDR1 ENHRY and CDR2 SYGVKD. TCR alpha and TCR beta cDNA libraries with sample barcodes and UMIs came from 5'RACE using constant-segment primers. TCRdb re-derived calls from the 5' RACE reads in MiXCR, one entry per CDR3 protein. The top ten clones hold approximately 10% of a sample with approximately 210,000 distinct CDR3 sequences, 27% of them seen once. Points from the study as a whole: Clones that contracted clustered mainly in CM and EM if CD4+ and in EMRA if CD8+.

Concerning this clonotype: Its specificity is unknown.

This chain uses TRBV10-3 with TRBJ2-5; D is perhaps TRBD1 (6 bases). What was sequenced was PBMCs or a T cell subset sorted from them (not recorded which). The TCR sequence derives from an adult woman who had mild COVID-19 (a few samples of this study predate the infection). Cell type and time point are not known. The CDR3 DNA follows: TGTGCCATCAGTGAGGGCCACTATGGCAGGGGCGAGACCCAGTACTTC. Translated, it gives CAISEGHYGRGETQYF.